This T cell receptor (beta chain) was found in a study of CD8 T cells in ankylosing spondylitis. Regarding the study as a whole: Seven or eight highly homologous variants formed a TCR beta motif that appeared characteristic of ankylosing spondylitis blood.

A quantitative 5'-RACE method, one with molecular barcodes, was used to make TCR beta libraries. TCRdb re-derived calls from the 5' RACE reads in MiXCR, one entry per CDR3 protein. Found here are more than 150,000 distinct CDR3 sequences, around 13% of them singletons; the top ten hold about 15%. There are a few counts of this clonotype. Antigen specificity is unknown. The V and J ends lost 2 bases and 2 bases respectively, with 4 bases between them. The CDR3 spans 13 residues. In germline, CDR1 is MNHEY, CDR2 SVGEGT. The clonotype was recovered from a male donor with ankylosing spondylitis or in good health (not recorded which). The sample was blood, either unsorted or a sorted T cell fraction (not recorded which). V gene TRBV6-2 or TRBV6-3 combines with J gene TRBJ2-1, with unresolved D. The CDR3 coding sequence is TGTGCCAGCAGTTACGGGGCCTACAATGAGCAGTTCTTC. Protein product: CASSYGAYNEQFF.